Below, 31 T cell receptor beta chains from the same sample are listed, as sequenced in a study of CD8 T cells in ankylosing spondylitis. TCRdb redid the calling of the 5' RACE reads with MiXCR, one entry per CDR3 protein. The sample lists approximately 340,000 distinct CDR3 sequences, roughly 14% occurring once. Sequencing input: blood, either unsorted or a sorted T cell fraction (not recorded which). These receptors were collected from a male donor with ankylosing spondylitis or in good health (not recorded which).

This clonotype was seen a few times. This rearrangement joins TRBV4-2 to TRBJ1-4, with D unclear. Germline V gene sequence: CDR1 LGHNA, CDR2 YNFKEQ. The V end was cut by 1 base, the J end by 8 bases, with 11 bases between. The CDR3 sequence is 14 residues long. As DNA, the CDR3 is TGTGCCAGCAGCCAAGTATCACCGAAGGAAAAACTGTTTTTT. Protein product: CASSQVSPKEKLFF.

This clonotype appeared a few times. The rearrangement uses TRBV6-6 and TRBJ1-1; no firm D call. The CDR3 runs to 13 residues. Germline values: CDR1 MNHNY, CDR2 SVGAGI (reference sequence). V was pared by 2 bases and J by 1 base, with 5 bases between. The CDR3 sequence: CASSYEENTEAFF. The CDR3 bases are TGTGCCAGCAGTTACGAGGAGAACACTGAAGCTTTCTTT.

This clonotype was detected only a few times. The J gene is TRBJ2-6, the V gene TRBV3-1; 7 nucleotides agree with TRBD1. The V segment lost 7 bases and the J segment 0 bases; nucleotides outside the gene matches: 12. The CDR3 runs to 18 residues. Germline loops: CDR1 LGHDT, CDR2 YNNKEL (reference sequence). The DNA of the CDR3 is TGTGCCAGCACACAAGGGACAGCCCTGATCTCTGGGGCCAACGTCCTGACTTTC. This translates into CASTQGTALISGANVLTF.

This clonotype was observed a handful of times. V usage is TRBV19 and J usage is TRBJ1-1; a possible D gene is TRBD1 (6 bases). The CDR3 runs to 15 residues. Trimming cost V 1 base and J 0 bases, with 9 bases left between them. The germline CDR1 and CDR2 sequences are LNHDA and SQIVND (reference sequence). CDR3 nucleotide sequence: TGTGCCAGTAGTATAGCTGACAGGCTGAACACTGAAGCTTTCTTT. Protein sequence: CASSIADRLNTEAFF.

This clonotype was picked up a small number of times. V is TRBV7-6 and J is TRBJ2-3; 8 bases align to TRBD1. CDR1 and CDR2 from the germline V gene are SGHVS and FNYEAQ. After removal of 3 bases from V and 10 bases from J, the junction contained 3 bases not matched to a gene. The CDR3 totals 12 residues. This CDR3 is CASSFTGGPQYF. DNA for the CDR3: TGTGCCAGCAGCTTCACAGGGGGGCCGCAGTATTTT.

The chain uses TRBV19 and TRBJ1-5; D gene uncertain. V gave up 5 bases and J gave up 0 bases, with 11 bases separating them. The CDR3 is made up of 15 amino acids. Germline CDR1 is LNHDA and CDR2 is SQIVND (reference sequence). The CDR3 is CASSAISVSNQPQHF. The CDR3 DNA sequence: TGTGCCAGTAGTGCCATTTCAGTTAGCAATCAGCCCCAGCATTTT.

The CDR3 nucleotides are TGCGCCAGCAAGACTAGCGGGGACACAGATACGCAGTATTTT. Its protein is CASKTSGDTDTQYF. The rearrangement links TRBV5-1 to TRBJ2-3; 11 nucleotides match TRBD2. Germline V lookup: CDR1 SGHRS, CDR2 YFSETQ. Germline trimming cut 6 bases from V and 2 bases from J; bases unmatched to any gene: 2. The CDR3 spans 14 residues. Looking up the rest from reference TRBV5-1 and TRBJ2-3 gives the full variable domain: KAGVTQTPRYLIKTRGQQVTLSCSPISGHRSVSWYQQTPGQGLQFLFEYFSETQRNKGNFPGRFSGRQFSNSRSEMNVSTLELGDSALYLCASKTSGDTDTQYFGPGTRLTVL.

The chain joins TRBV6-5 to TRBJ2-5; the match to TRBD1 covers 7 bases. Trimming at V came to 2 bases and at J to 4 bases, leaving 4 bases not matched to a gene. The V gene's germline CDR1 is MNHEY and CDR2 SVGAGI. This CDR3 is 14 amino acids long. CDR3 sequence reads: CASSYRWTGETQYF. In nucleotides, the CDR3 is TGTGCCAGCAGTTACAGGTGGACAGGAGAGACCCAGTACTTC.

This clonotype was recorded many times. The rearrangement links TRBV12-3 or TRBV12-4 to TRBJ1-6; possibly TRBD1 for D (6 bases). The CDR3 sequence is 13 residues long. Trimming took 6 bases from V and 7 from J, leaving 10 bases between them. CDR3 nucleotide sequence: TGTGCCAGCAGAACAGGGAGCAATTCACCCCTCCACTTT. Amino acids: CASRTGSNSPLHF.

The chain recombines TRBV5-1 with TRBJ1-1; D is undetermined. The CDR3 is 13 amino acids. V lost 4 bases to trimming and J lost 2 bases, with 9 bases between them. Per the germline V gene, CDR1 is SGHRS and CDR2 is YFSETQ. The CDR3 sequence: CASSGQINTEAFF. In DNA, the CDR3 is TGCGCCAGCAGCGGGCAGATCAACACTGAAGCTTTCTTT. The variable domain in full, with the rest retrieved from reference TRBV5-1 and TRBJ1-1, is KAGVTQTPRYLIKTRGQQVTLSCSPISGHRSVSWYQQTPGQGLQFLFEYFSETQRNKGNFPGRFSGRQFSNSRSEMNVSTLELGDSALYLCASSGQINTEAFFGQGTRLTVV.

This clonotype was observed many times. The chain is built from TRBV7-8 and TRBJ2-2; D may be TRBD1 (5 bases). Trimming removed 5 bases at V and 2 bases at J, with 18 bases between. CDR3 length: 17 residues. Per the germline V gene, CDR1 is SGHVS and CDR2 is FQNEAQ. The CDR3 region has the DNA TGTGCCAGCAGCATACTGCAGGGTATTAGAAACACCGGGGAGCTGTTTTTT. Its protein product is CASSILQGIRNTGELFF.

The rearrangement links TRBV12-3 or TRBV12-4 to TRBJ2-3; TRBD2 agrees at 10 bases. Trimming cost V 3 bases and J 3 bases; bases outside gene matches: 6. The CDR3 length is 16 residues. CDR3 amino acids: CASSFKRGGLTDTQYF. In nucleotides, the CDR3 is TGTGCCAGCAGTTTTAAGCGGGGGGGCTTAACAGATACGCAGTATTTT.

V and J are TRBV18 and TRBJ1-5; possible D gene TRBD1, 6 bases. The CDR3 runs 13 residues. The ends were cut back, 5 bases at V and 3 bases at J, with 8 bases in the middle. Germline V CDR1 and CDR2: KGHSH, LQKENI. As DNA, the CDR3 is TGTGCCAGCTCAGGACAGAACAATCAGCCCCAGCATTTT. It encodes CASSGQNNQPQHF.

The chain links TRBV5-6 to TRBJ1-1, with unresolved D. The CDR3 is 13 amino acids. In germline, CDR1 is SGHDT, CDR2 YYEEEE. V lost 0 bases to trimming and J lost 11 bases, with 14 bases between them. CDR3 sequence (DNA): TGTGCCAGCAGCTTGGTAGAATGGGAGTCGGCTTTCTTT. Protein sequence: CASSLVEWESAFF. Full variable domain (missing parts from reference TRBV5-6 and TRBJ1-1): DAGVTQSPTHLIKTRGQQVTLRCSPKSGHDTVSWYQQALGQGPQFIFQYYEEEERQRGNFPDRFSGHQFPNYSSELNVNALLLGDSALYLCASSLVEWESAFFGQGTRLTVV.

V is TRBV5-1 and J is TRBJ2-1; 10 nucleotides line up with TRBD2. The CDR3 has 18 amino acids. Germline CDR1 is SGHRS and CDR2 is YFSETQ. J was trimmed by 0 bases and V by 5 bases; bases with no gene match: 11. Here the CDR3 DNA reads TGCGCCAGCAGGGGGACTAGCGCGTCCCTGAGCTCCTACAATGAGCAGTTCTTC. This encodes CASRGTSASLSSYNEQFF. Drawing the rest from reference TRBV5-1 and TRBJ2-1, the complete variable domain is KAGVTQTPRYLIKTRGQQVTLSCSPISGHRSVSWYQQTPGQGLQFLFEYFSETQRNKGNFPGRFSGRQFSNSRSEMNVSTLELGDSALYLCASRGTSASLSSYNEQFFGPGTRLTVL.

This clonotype has more than one count but fewer than ten. The chain couples TRBV3-1 to TRBJ2-3, with 10 bases aligning to TRBD1. Trimming removed 3 bases from V and 4 bases from J; junction bases left unmatched: 4. The germline V gene has CDR1 LGHDT and CDR2 YNNKEL (reference sequence). This CDR3 region has 15 residues. The CDR3 loop reads CASSHFGQGADTQYF. The CDR3, as DNA: TGTGCCAGCAGCCATTTCGGACAGGGGGCAGATACGCAGTATTTT.

This rearrangement joins TRBV7-9 to TRBJ2-6, with no clear D. This CDR3 has 17 amino acids. V dropped 9 bases and J dropped 0 bases, with 18 bases sitting between them. Germline V gives CDR1 SEHNR, CDR2 FQNEAQ (reference sequence). The CDR3 sequence: CASDKQRPLSGANVLTF. Here the CDR3 DNA reads TGTGCCAGTGATAAACAGAGACCGCTCTCTGGGGCCAACGTCCTGACTTTC.

J is TRBJ2-5 and V is TRBV12-3 or TRBV12-4, with 9 bases aligning to TRBD2. The CDR3 has 17 residues. With V trimmed by 3 bases and J by 5 bases, 13 bases remained unmatched. CDR3 protein: CASSFGEDSGSRETQYF. The CDR3 coding sequence is TGTGCCAGCAGTTTCGGGGAGGATAGCGGGAGTAGGGAGACCCAGTACTTC.

The V gene is TRBV2, the J gene TRBJ1-4; D is perhaps TRBD1 (6 bases). Trimming removed 6 bases from V and 3 bases from J, with 14 bases in between. The germline gives CDR1 SNHLY, CDR2 FYNNEI. The CDR3 contains 15 residues. CDR3 region: CASRDRQAPNEKLFF. In DNA form, the CDR3 reads TGTGCCAGCAGGGATAGACAGGCCCCTAATGAAAAACTGTTTTTT.

This clonotype was counted between two and nine times. V usage is TRBV2 and J usage is TRBJ2-1; 7 nucleotides match TRBD1. Germline V gene data show CDR1 as SNHLY and CDR2 as FYNNEI. Trimming took 4 bases from V and 6 from J; bases not matched to a gene: 6. CDR3 length equals 14 residues. Here the CDR3 reads CASSGQGYGNEQFF. For the CDR3, the DNA is TGTGCCAGCAGTGGACAGGGCTACGGCAATGAGCAGTTCTTC.

This clonotype was seen more than once but under ten times. This sequence joins TRBV11-2 and TRBJ2-3; D call uncertain. Looked up from germline, CDR1 is SGHAT and CDR2 is FQNNGV. CDR3 length: 17 amino acids. The ends were cut back, 5 bases at V and 2 bases at J, with 20 bases in the middle. As DNA, the CDR3 is TGTGCCAGCAGCCCGGAGACGTCCATATCCTTCACAGATACGCAGTATTTT. Its protein is CASSPETSISFTDTQYF.

This clonotype was counted a few times. The chain has TRBV12-3 or TRBV12-4 and TRBJ1-2; a weak D match, TRBD1 (5 bases). V lost 4 bases and J 7 bases, leaving 13 bases between the germline ends. This CDR3 comprises 13 residues. CDR3 DNA: TGTGCCAGCAGTTATCAGGGTTCCGCTGGCTACACCTTC. This gives the protein CASSYQGSAGYTF.

V usage is TRBV4-1 and J usage is TRBJ2-7; D is unresolved. In germline, CDR1 is MGHRA, CDR2 YSYEKL. The CDR3 runs 16 residues. V was pared by 3 bases and J by 0 bases, with 15 bases between. CDR3 in DNA: TGCGCCAGCAGCCAGGGAAGGGCGTCAGGCTCCTACGAGCAGTACTTC. Its protein product is CASSQGRASGSYEQYF.

The gene calls are TRBV30 and TRBJ1-5; 9 bases align to TRBD1. The V gene end was trimmed by 0 bases and the J gene end by 4 bases; junction bases not matched to a gene: 7. There are 16 residues in the CDR3. Per the germline V gene, CDR1 is GTSNPN and CDR2 is SVGIG (reference sequence). The CDR3 is CAWSVQGQGRNQPQHF. In DNA, the CDR3 is TGTGCCTGGAGTGTTCAGGGACAGGGAAGAAATCAGCCCCAGCATTTT. Drawing the rest from reference TRBV30 and TRBJ1-5, the complete variable domain is SQTIHQWPATLVQPVGSPLSLECTVEGTSNPNLYWYRQAAGRGLQLLFYSVGIGQISSEVPQNLSASRPQDRQFILSSKKLLLSDSGFYLCAWSVQGQGRNQPQHFGDGTRLSIL.

The rearrangement joins TRBV11-2 to TRBJ2-7; unclear D gene. The V and J ends lost 1 base and 9 bases respectively, with 16 bases between them. The germline gives CDR1 SGHAT, CDR2 FQNNGV. This CDR3 comprises 14 residues. In DNA form, the CDR3 reads TGTGCCAGCAGCTTAGGTGTAGCACCCGGCGGGCAGTACTTC. Protein sequence: CASSLGVAPGGQYF.

This clonotype was counted only a few times. The chain carries TRBV5-1 and TRBJ1-3; perhaps TRBD1 as D (5 bases). CDR3 length: 15 residues. The germline gives CDR1 SGHRS, CDR2 YFSETQ. Trimming pared 7 bases from V and 0 bases from J, leaving 14 bases between. The CDR3 loop reads CASATGIHSGNTIYF. The CDR3 region has the DNA TGCGCCAGCGCAACAGGTATCCACTCTGGAAACACCATATATTTT. Using reference TRBV5-1 and TRBJ1-3 for the parts outside the CDR3, the full variable domain is KAGVTQTPRYLIKTRGQQVTLSCSPISGHRSVSWYQQTPGQGLQFLFEYFSETQRNKGNFPGRFSGRQFSNSRSEMNVSTLELGDSALYLCASATGIHSGNTIYFGEGSWLTVV.

The chain uses TRBV5-1 and TRBJ1-1; maybe TRBD1 (5 bases). Germline V gene sequence: CDR1 SGHRS, CDR2 YFSETQ. This CDR3 region has 17 residues. V was trimmed by 0 bases and J by 4 bases, leaving 19 bases between them. CDR3 sequence: CASSLGGSGTGGTEAFF. The DNA for the CDR3 is TGCGCCAGCAGCTTGGGGGGATCGGGAACAGGCGGCACTGAAGCTTTCTTT.

This clonotype has just a few counts. V is TRBV5-1 and J is TRBJ2-2; a possible D gene is TRBD1 (6 bases). V lost 4 bases and J 7 bases, leaving 20 bases between the germline ends. Per germline, CDR1 SGHRS and CDR2 YFSETQ. The CDR3 consists of 16 residues. CDR3 nucleotides: TGCGCCAGCAGCCCACCACGGACAGCCACAGTCGGGGAGCTGTTTTTT. It is translated as CASSPPRTATVGELFF.

This clonotype was found once. This sequence joins TRBV19 and TRBJ2-5; D remains unclear. The CDR3 is made up of 14 amino acids. CDR1 is LNHDA and CDR2 is SQIVND in the germline V gene (reference sequence). Trimming pared 4 bases from V and 4 bases from J, leaving 13 bases between. The CDR3, as DNA: TGTGCCAGTAGTAGGCGGACGGACGGAGAGACCCAGTACTTC. Its protein is CASSRRTDGETQYF.

This clonotype was recorded at least ten times. This chain joins TRBV2 and TRBJ1-1; no clear D. V was shortened by 5 bases and J by 0 bases, with 7 bases between the two germline ends. Germline CDR1 is SNHLY and CDR2 is FYNNEI. CDR3 size: 13 residues. The CDR3 reads CASSRSLNTEAFF. CDR3 nucleotide sequence: TGTGCCAGCAGTCGGTCTTTGAACACTGAAGCTTTCTTT.

This clonotype has a single count. The gene calls are TRBV5-1 and TRBJ1-5; unclear D gene. Germline V gene sequence: CDR1 SGHRS, CDR2 YFSETQ. The CDR3 runs to 16 residues. Trimming pared 0 bases from V and 1 base from J, leaving 11 bases between. CDR3 sequence (DNA): TGCGCCAGCAGCTTGGGGGAGCTTGCGAGCAATCAGCCCCAGCATTTT. Translation: CASSLGELASNQPQHF.